This T cell receptor (beta chain) was recovered during a study of shared clonotypes between healthy human individuals. Study background: For every donor, three CD4 naive, three CD4 memory, two CD8 naive and one CD8 memory plates were used. Study findings and constraints: Generation probabilities were higher for clonotypes shared across all four sorted-subset donors than for unshared ones.

Germline V lookup: CDR1 LNHDA, CDR2 SQIVND (reference sequence). This CDR3 spans 16 amino acids. V dropped 4 bases and J dropped 0 bases, with 13 bases sitting between them. Assay used: immunoSEQ multiplex PCR; TCRdb lists only in-frame clones, some missing. Of roughly 1.4 million clones in the sample, 98% were seen once. CD4+ cells were split into CD45RA+ naive and CD45RA-negative memory subsets. A note on this clone: Antigen specificity is unknown.

Sequenced material: naive CD4+ T cells sorted from blood. Subset described: CD45RA+ positively selected. The rearrangement uses TRBV19 and TRBJ1-5, with D possibly being TRBD1 (6 bases). The receptor comes from a man aged 25-45 years in good health. The DNA of the CDR3 is TGTGCCAGTAGTACCACCAGGGGACATAGCAATCAGCCCCAGCATTTT. It is translated as CASSTTRGHSNQPQHF.